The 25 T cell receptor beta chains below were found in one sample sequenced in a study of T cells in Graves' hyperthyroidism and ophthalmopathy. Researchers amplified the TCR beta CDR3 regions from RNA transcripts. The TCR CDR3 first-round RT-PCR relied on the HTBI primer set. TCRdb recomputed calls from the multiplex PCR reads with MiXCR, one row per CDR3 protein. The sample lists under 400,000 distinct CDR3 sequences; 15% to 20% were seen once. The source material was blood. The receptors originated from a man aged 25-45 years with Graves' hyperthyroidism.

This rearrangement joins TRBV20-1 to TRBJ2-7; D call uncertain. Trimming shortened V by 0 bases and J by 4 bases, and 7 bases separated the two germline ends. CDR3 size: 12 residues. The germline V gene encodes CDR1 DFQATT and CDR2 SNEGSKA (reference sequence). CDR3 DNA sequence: TGCAGTGCTAGAGATTTGGGGTACGAGCAGTACTTC. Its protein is CSARDLGYEQYF.

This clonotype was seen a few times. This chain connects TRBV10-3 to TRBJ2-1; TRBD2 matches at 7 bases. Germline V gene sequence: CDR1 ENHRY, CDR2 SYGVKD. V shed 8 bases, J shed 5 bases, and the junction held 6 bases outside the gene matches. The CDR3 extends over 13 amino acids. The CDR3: CAIAGAIHNEQFF. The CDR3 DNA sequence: TGTGCCATCGCGGGAGCAATCCACAATGAGCAGTTCTTC.

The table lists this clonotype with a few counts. The CDR3 loop is CASSLRDTGNQPQHF. The CDR3 DNA follows: TGTGCCAGCAGCTTGCGGGACACGGGCAATCAGCCCCAGCATTTT. The J gene is TRBJ1-5, the V gene TRBV5-6; D might be TRBD1 (6 bases). The CDR3 contains 15 residues. V lost 1 base and J lost 2, with 10 bases in between. Germline CDR1 is SGHDT and CDR2 is YYEEEE.

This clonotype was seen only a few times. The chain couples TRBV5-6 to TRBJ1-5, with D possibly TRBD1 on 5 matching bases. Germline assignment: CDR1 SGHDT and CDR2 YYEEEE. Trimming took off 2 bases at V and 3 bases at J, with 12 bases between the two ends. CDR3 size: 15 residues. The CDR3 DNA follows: TGTGCCAGCAGCTTTTATGGGGCCCTCAATCAGCCCCAGCATTTT. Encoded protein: CASSFYGALNQPQHF.

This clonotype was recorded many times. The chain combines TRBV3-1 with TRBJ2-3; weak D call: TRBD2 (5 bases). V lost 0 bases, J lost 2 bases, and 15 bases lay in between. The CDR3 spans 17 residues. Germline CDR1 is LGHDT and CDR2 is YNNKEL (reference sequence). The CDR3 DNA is TGTGCCAGCAGCCAAGATTCAGCAGCGGCAGACACAGATACGCAGTATTTT. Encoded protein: CASSQDSAAADTDTQYF.

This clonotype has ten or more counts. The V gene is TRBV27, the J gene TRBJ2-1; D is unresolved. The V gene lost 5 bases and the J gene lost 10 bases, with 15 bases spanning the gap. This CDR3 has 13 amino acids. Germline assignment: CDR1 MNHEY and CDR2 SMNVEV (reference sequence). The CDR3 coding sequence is TGTGCCAGCAGTCCCCGGTTGACTGAGGAGCAGTTCTTC. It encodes CASSPRLTEEQFF.

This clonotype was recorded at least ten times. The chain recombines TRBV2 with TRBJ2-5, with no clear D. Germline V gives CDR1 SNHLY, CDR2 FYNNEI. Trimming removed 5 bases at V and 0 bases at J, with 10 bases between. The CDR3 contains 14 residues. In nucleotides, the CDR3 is TGTGCCAGCAGTCTAAAGACGGACCAAGAGACCCAGTACTTC. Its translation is CASSLKTDQETQYF.

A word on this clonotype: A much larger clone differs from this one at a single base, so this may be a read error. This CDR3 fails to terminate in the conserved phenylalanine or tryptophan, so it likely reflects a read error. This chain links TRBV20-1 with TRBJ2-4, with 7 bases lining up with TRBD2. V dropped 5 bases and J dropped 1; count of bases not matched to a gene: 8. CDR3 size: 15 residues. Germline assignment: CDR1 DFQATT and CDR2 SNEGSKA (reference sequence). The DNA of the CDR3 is TGCAGTGCTGCGCTGACTAGCAGGGCCAAAAACATTCAGTACCTC. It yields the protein CSAALTSRAKNIQYL.

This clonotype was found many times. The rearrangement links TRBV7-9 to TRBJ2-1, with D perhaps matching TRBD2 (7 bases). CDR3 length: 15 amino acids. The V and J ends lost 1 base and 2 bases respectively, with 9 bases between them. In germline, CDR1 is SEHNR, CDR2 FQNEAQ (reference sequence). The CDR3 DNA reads TGTGCCAGCAGCTTAGAGGGGGGGGCCTACAATGAGCAGTTCTTC. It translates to CASSLEGGAYNEQFF.

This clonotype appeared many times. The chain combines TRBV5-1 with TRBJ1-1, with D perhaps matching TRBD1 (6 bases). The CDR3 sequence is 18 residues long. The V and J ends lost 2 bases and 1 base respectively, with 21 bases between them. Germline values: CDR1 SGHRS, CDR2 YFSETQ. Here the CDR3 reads CASSFGQTKQGGNTEAFF. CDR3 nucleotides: TGCGCCAGCAGCTTTGGCCAAACCAAACAGGGAGGGAACACTGAAGCTTTCTTT.

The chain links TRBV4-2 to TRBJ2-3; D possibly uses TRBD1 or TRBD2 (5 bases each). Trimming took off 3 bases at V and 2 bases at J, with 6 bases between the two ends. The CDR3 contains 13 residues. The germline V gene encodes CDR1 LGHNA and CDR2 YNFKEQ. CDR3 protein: CASSHGATDTQYF. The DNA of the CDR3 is TGTGCCAGCAGCCACGGGGCCACAGATACGCAGTATTTT.

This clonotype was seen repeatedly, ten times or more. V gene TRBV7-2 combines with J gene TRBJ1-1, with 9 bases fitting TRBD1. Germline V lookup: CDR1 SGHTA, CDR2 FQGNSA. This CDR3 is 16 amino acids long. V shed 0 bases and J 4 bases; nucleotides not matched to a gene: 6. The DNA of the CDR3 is TGTGCCAGCAGCTTAGCGACCACAGGGGGCGGCACTGAAGCTTTCTTT. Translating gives CASSLATTGGGTEAFF.

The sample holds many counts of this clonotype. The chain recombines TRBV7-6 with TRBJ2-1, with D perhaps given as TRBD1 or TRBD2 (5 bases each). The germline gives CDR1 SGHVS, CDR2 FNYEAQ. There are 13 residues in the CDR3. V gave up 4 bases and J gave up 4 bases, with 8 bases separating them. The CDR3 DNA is TGTGCCAGCAGCTCGGGACGTTACAATGAGCAGTTCTTC. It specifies CASSSGRYNEQFF.

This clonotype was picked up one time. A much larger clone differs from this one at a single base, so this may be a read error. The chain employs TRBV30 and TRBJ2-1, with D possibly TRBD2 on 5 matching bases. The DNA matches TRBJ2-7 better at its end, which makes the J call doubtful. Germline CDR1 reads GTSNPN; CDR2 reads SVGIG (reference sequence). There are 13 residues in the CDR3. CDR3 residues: CAWSVLGGNEQYF. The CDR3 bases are TGTGCCTGGAGTGTACTCGGAGGCAATGAGCAGTACTTC.

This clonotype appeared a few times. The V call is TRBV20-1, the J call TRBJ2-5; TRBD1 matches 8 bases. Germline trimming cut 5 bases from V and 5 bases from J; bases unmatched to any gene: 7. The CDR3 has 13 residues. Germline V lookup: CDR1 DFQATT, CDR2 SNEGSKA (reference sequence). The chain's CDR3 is CSARTGSAETQYF. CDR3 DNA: TGCAGTGCTCGGACAGGGTCGGCGGAGACCCAGTACTTC.

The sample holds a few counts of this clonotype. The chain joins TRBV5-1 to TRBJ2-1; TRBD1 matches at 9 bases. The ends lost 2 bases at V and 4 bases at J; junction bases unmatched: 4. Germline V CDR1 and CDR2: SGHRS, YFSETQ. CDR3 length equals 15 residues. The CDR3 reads CASSFNGQGYNEQFF. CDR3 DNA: TGCGCCAGCAGCTTTAACGGACAGGGGTACAATGAGCAGTTCTTC.

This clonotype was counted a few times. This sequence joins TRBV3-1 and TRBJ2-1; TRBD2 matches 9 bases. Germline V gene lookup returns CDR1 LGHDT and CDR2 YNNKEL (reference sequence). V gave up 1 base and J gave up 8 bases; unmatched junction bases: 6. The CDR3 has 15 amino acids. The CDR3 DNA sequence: TGTGCCAGCAGCCAAGTAGCGGGAGTTATGGATGAGCAGTTCTTC. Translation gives CASSQVAGVMDEQFF.

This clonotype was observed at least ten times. CDR3 region: CASSLDRGSVVQYF. Here the CDR3 DNA reads TGTGCCAGCAGCTTAGACAGGGGGTCCGTAGTACAGTACTTC. V is TRBV7-2 and J is TRBJ2-5, with TRBD1 matching over 8 bases. The CDR3 length is 14 residues. CDR1 SGHTA and CDR2 FQGNSA come from the germline V gene. J lost 11 bases, V lost 1 base, and 9 bases had no gene match.

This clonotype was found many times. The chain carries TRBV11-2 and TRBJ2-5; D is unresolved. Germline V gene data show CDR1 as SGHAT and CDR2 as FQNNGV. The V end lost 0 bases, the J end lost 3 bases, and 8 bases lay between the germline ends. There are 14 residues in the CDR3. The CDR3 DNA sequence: TGTGCCAGCAGCTTAGATTTTGGGGAAGAGACCCAGTACTTC. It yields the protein CASSLDFGEETQYF.

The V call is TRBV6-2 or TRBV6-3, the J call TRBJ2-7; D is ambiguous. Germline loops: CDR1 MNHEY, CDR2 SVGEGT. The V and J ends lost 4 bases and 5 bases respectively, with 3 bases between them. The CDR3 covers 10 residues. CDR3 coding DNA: TGTGCCAGCAGTTCGAACGAGCAGTACTTC. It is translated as CASSSNEQYF.

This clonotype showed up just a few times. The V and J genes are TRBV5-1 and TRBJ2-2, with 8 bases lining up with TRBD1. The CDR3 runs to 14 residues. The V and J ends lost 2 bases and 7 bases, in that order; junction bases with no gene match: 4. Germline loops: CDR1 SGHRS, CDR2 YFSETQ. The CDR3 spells CASSFRQGIGELFF. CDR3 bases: TGCGCCAGCAGCTTTCGACAGGGGATCGGGGAGCTGTTTTTT. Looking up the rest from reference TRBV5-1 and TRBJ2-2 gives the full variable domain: KAGVTQTPRYLIKTRGQQVTLSCSPISGHRSVSWYQQTPGQGLQFLFEYFSETQRNKGNFPGRFSGRQFSNSRSEMNVSTLELGDSALYLCASSFRQGIGELFFGEGSRLTVL.

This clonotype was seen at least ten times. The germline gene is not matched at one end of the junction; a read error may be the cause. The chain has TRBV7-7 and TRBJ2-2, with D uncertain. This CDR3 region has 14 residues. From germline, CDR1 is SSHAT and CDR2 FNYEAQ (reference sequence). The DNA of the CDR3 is TGTGCTAGCAGACAAAATATTTACACCGGGGAGCTGTTTTTT. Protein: CASRQNIYTGELFF.

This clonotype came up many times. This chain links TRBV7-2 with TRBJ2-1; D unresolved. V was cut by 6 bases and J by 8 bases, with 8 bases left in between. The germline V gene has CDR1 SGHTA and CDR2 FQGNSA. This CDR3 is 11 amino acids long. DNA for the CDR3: TGTGCCAGCAGAAGTATGGATGAGCAGTTCTTC. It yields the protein CASRSMDEQFF.

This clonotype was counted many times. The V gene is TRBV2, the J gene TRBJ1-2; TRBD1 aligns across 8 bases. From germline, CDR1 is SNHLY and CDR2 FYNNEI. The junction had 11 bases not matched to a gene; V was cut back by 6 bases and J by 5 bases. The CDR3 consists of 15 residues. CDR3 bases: TGTGCCAGCAGCGAATACCGGGACAGGCTATATGGCTACACCTTC. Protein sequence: CASSEYRDRLYGYTF.

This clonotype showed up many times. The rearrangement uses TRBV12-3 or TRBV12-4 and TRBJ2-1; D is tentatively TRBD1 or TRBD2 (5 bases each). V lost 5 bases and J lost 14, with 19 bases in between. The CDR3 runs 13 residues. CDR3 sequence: CASSINAGTYKFF. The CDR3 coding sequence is TGTGCCAGCAGTATAAATGCCGGGACCTATAAGTTCTTC.